One T cell receptor beta chain is described in this entry. Its antigen remains unidentified. CDR1 MNHEY and CDR2 SMNVEV come from the germline V gene (reference sequence). The CDR3 spans 14 residues. Trimming left V 5 bases short and J 5 bases short, with 15 bases between. This record belongs to a study of cytomegalovirus exposure and HLA in healthy donors. Points from the study as a whole: There were some public TCRs occurring in many donors, but most TCR sequences were rare.

Measured with immunoSEQ multiplex PCR; TCRdb has only the in-frame clones, and not every one. The data show over 50,000 clones, about 96% seen once. The receptor was isolated from a woman under 30 in good health and CMV-seronegative. The J gene is TRBJ2-5, the V gene TRBV27; D possibly corresponds to TRBD1 (6 bases). Sequences were obtained from PBMCs. Here the CDR3 reads CASSGMGARETQYF. DNA for the CDR3: TGTGCCAGCAGTGGTATGGGGGCGCGGGAGACCCAGTACTTC.